Each of the 27 T cell receptor beta chains below was sequenced from the same sample in a study of human T cells and chemical hapten exposure. TCRdb reprocessed the RACE reads via MiXCR and lists one record per CDR3 protein. The sample shows 95,000 to 100,000 distinct CDR3 sequences, over 10% of them seen only once. Time point noted: patch test 1, 2 weeks after DPC sensitization. Treatment noted: therapeutic diphenylcyclopropenone sensitization with weekly scalp DPC. This sample comprised whole blood, obtained in connection with sensitization to the hapten diphenylcyclopropenone (DPC). The receptors derive from a woman aged 40 to 55 with alopecia areata. Some clones in this sample may be carry-over from other donors' samples.

Of note for this clonotype: One end of the junction fails to match germline, which may point to a read error. The chain combines TRBV13 with TRBJ2-3, with a tentative D call TRBD1 (5 bases). Germline CDR1 PRHDT, CDR2 FYEKMQ (reference sequence). The CDR3 is made up of 13 amino acids. CDR3 sequence (DNA): TGTGCCGGCAGCTTAAGACAGATGAATACGCAGTATTTT. It yields the protein CAGSLRQMNTQYF.

This chain connects TRBV7-3 to TRBJ2-2; 8 bases line up with TRBD2. V dropped 3 bases and J dropped 3; count of bases not matched to a gene: 3. The CDR3 covers 15 residues. Looked up from germline, CDR1 is SGHTA and CDR2 is FQGTGA. The CDR3 nucleotides are TGTGCCAGCAGCTTCAGCGGGGGAGACACCGGGGAGCTGTTTTTT. The encoded protein is CASSFSGGDTGELFF. Looking up the rest from reference TRBV7-3 and TRBJ2-2 gives the full variable domain: GAGVSQTPSNKVTEKGKYVELRCDPISGHTALYWYRQSLGQGPEFLIYFQGTGAADDSGLPNDRFFAVRPEGSVSTLKIQRTERGDSAVYLCASSFSGGDTGELFFGEGSRLTVL.

This clonotype was recorded a few times. The junction and the germline gene differ at one end; a read error may be behind it. The V call is TRBV7-3, the J call TRBJ2-4, with D maybe TRBD2 (5 bases). CDR1 and CDR2 from the germline V gene are SGHTA and FQGTGA. The CDR3 sequence is 16 residues long. DNA of the CDR3: TGTGCCAGCAGCCTAACTAGGACTGGAGCCAAAAACATTCAGTACTTC. Its protein product is CASSLTRTGAKNIQYF. Supplemented by reference TRBV7-3 and TRBJ2-4, the full variable domain reads GAGVSQTPSNKVTEKGKYVELRCDPISGHTALYWYRQSLGQGPEFLIYFQGTGAADDSGLPNDRFFAVRPEGSVSTLKIQRTERGDSAVYLCASSLTRTGAKNIQYFGAGTRLSVL.

This clonotype was counted only a few times. The chain links TRBV12-3 or TRBV12-4 to TRBJ2-1; weak D call: TRBD2 (5 bases). V was cut by 6 bases and J by 8 bases, with 11 bases left in between. This CDR3 is built from 12 residues. This chain's CDR3 is CASSLRAHEQFF. The CDR3 bases are TGTGCCAGCAGCCTGAGGGCACATGAGCAGTTCTTC.

This rearrangement joins TRBV6-5 to TRBJ2-7; no firm D call. The germline gives CDR1 MNHEY, CDR2 SVGAGI. The V and J ends lost 7 bases and 6 bases respectively, with 16 bases between them. This CDR3 region has 13 residues. CDR3 protein: CASNRARGAEQYF. The CDR3 DNA reads as TGTGCCAGCAATCGGGCCAGAGGTGCCGAGCAGTACTTC.

This clonotype has just a few counts. The chain employs TRBV4-3 and TRBJ2-7; TRBD2 matches at 11 bases. The CDR3 spans 15 residues. The V gene end was trimmed by 0 bases and the J gene end by 6 bases; junction bases not matched to a gene: 4. From germline, CDR1 is LGHNA and CDR2 YSLEER. CDR3 in DNA: TGCGCCAGCAGCCAAGACACTAGCGGGAGACGCGAGCAGTACTTC. Protein: CASSQDTSGRREQYF.

This clonotype has only a few counts. Possible read error: a much larger clone is one base away. The chain has TRBV12-3 or TRBV12-4 and TRBJ1-1; weak D call: TRBD1 (6 bases). This CDR3 is built from 13 residues. Trimming removed 6 bases from V and 1 base from J, with 9 bases in between. The CDR3, as DNA: TGTGCCAGCAGCGGACAGCAGAACACTGAAGCTTTCTTT. Amino acids: CASSGQQNTEAFF.

The V gene is TRBV11-3, the J gene TRBJ2-3; D not resolved. V was cut by 2 bases and J by 1 base, with 7 bases left in between. The CDR3 runs to 14 residues. Looked up from germline, CDR1 is SGHNT and CDR2 is YENEEA. CDR3 nucleotides: TGTGCCAGCAGCTTATTCAGCGGCACAGATACGCAGTATTTT. Amino acid sequence: CASSLFSGTDTQYF.

This clonotype was observed at least ten times. The chain couples TRBV11-2 to TRBJ1-1, with D possibly matching TRBD1 (5 bases). The germline gives CDR1 SGHAT, CDR2 FQNNGV. Trimming took 1 base from V and 8 from J, leaving 14 bases between them. The CDR3 sequence is 14 residues long. The DNA for the CDR3 is TGTGCCAGCAGCTTAGCGAGCCCCGGGACCGAAGCTTTCTTT. This encodes CASSLASPGTEAFF.

This clonotype showed up just a few times. The gene calls are TRBV7-3 and TRBJ2-2; D possibly uses TRBD1 or TRBD2 (5 bases each). CDR3 size: 14 residues. Germline-derived CDR1 and CDR2 are SGHTA and FQGTGA. Trimming left V 7 bases short and J 2 bases short, with 11 bases between. In DNA, the CDR3 is TGTGCCAGCAACCAGGGACCTAACACCGGGGAGCTGTTTTTT. Translated: CASNQGPNTGELFF.

This sequence joins TRBV9 and TRBJ1-3, with D perhaps TRBD1 (5 bases). CDR3 length equals 16 residues. Germline loops: CDR1 SGDLS, CDR2 YYNGEE. V was clipped by 0 bases and J by 0 bases, with 10 bases between them. The CDR3 sequence is CASSVATGPSGNTIYF. In DNA form, the CDR3 reads TGTGCCAGCAGCGTAGCTACGGGGCCCTCTGGAAACACCATATATTTT.

The V gene is TRBV28, the J gene TRBJ2-3; tentatively, D is TRBD2 (6 bases). V was shortened by 5 bases and J by 3 bases, with 18 bases between the two germline ends. CDR3 length equals 16 residues. CDR1 and CDR2 from the germline V gene are MDHEN and SYDVKM. The chain's CDR3 is CASSPPGQGGTDTQYF. Here the CDR3 DNA reads TGTGCCAGCAGTCCACCCGGCCAGGGAGGTACAGATACGCAGTATTTT.

This clonotype came up a few times. The chain carries TRBV7-9 and TRBJ1-1, with unresolved D. The CDR3 has 14 residues. With 4 bases removed from V and 2 bases from J, the gap between germline ends came to 11 bases. CDR1 is SEHNR, CDR2 FQNEAQ, per germline (reference sequence). CDR3 in amino acids: CASSSRGENTEAFF. The CDR3 DNA sequence: TGTGCCAGCAGCTCACGTGGGGAAAACACTGAAGCTTTCTTT.

The chain combines TRBV2 with TRBJ2-1; 8 positions agree with TRBD2. CDR1 and CDR2 from the germline V gene are SNHLY and FYNNEI. CDR3 length: 13 residues. V dropped 2 bases and J dropped 15; count of bases not matched to a gene: 9. The CDR3 sequence: CASSETGLGTRFF. CDR3 nucleotides: TGTGCCAGCAGTGAAACGGGACTAGGGACCCGGTTCTTC.

This sequence joins TRBV12-2 and TRBJ2-1; the DNA was not compared with TRBD2, the D call given in the table. TRBV12-2 is described as a pseudogene. The CDR3 length is 14 residues. CDR3 in amino acids: CARRDGTSGDEQFF. The CDR3, as DNA: TGTGCACGTCGCGACGGGACTAGCGGGGATGAGCAGTTCTTC.

V is TRBV5-4 and J is TRBJ2-1; TRBD2 matches 13 bases. Trimming cost V 0 bases and J 5 bases; bases outside gene matches: 5. The length of the CDR3 is 17 residues. Germline lookup yields CDR1 SGHNT and CDR2 YYREEE (reference sequence). The CDR3 spells CASSLGLAGGGNNEQFF. The CDR3 nucleotides are TGTGCCAGCAGCTTGGGACTAGCGGGAGGTGGGAACAATGAGCAGTTCTTC.

The sample holds many counts of this clonotype. This chain's CDR3 is CSTSGDTQYF. In DNA, the CDR3 is TGCAGTACCAGCGGAGATACGCAGTATTTT. The V call is TRBV20-1, the J call TRBJ2-3; tentatively, D is TRBD2 (5 bases). V gave up 8 bases and J gave up 5 bases, with 8 bases separating them. Germline CDR1 and CDR2: DFQATT and SNEGSKA (reference sequence). The CDR3 is 10 amino acids.

The genes are TRBV6-2 or TRBV6-3 and TRBJ2-5, with D possibly matching TRBD1 (6 bases). Germline V gene data show CDR1 as MNHEY and CDR2 as SVGEGT. V shed 6 bases and J shed 4 bases, with 12 bases lying between them. This CDR3 region has 13 residues. CDR3 in DNA: TGTGCCAGCAGCCCGACAGGAGGAGAGACCCAGTACTTC. Amino acids: CASSPTGGETQYF.

Notes on this clonotype: At one end the junction does not follow the germline gene, possibly because of a read error. This chain connects TRBV6-2 or TRBV6-3 to TRBJ1-5; D is perhaps TRBD1 (5 bases). Per the germline V gene, CDR1 is MNHEY and CDR2 is SVGEGT. This CDR3 contains 14 residues. CDR3 sequence: CASSYSRGNQPQHF. The CDR3 DNA follows: TGTGCCAGCAGTTACTCGAGGGGCAACCAGCCCCAGCATTTT.

This clonotype has a count of ten or more. The chain uses TRBV11-2 and TRBJ2-7; TRBD2 might be the D (6 bases). CDR1 is SGHAT and CDR2 is FQNNGV in the germline V gene. Trimming cost V 4 bases and J 3 bases, with 13 bases left between them. The CDR3 totals 14 residues. DNA of the CDR3: TGTGCCAGCAGCTCGGGACCGGGGGACTACGAGCAGTACTTC. Translation gives CASSSGPGDYEQYF. Using reference TRBV11-2 and TRBJ2-7 for the parts outside the CDR3, the full variable domain is EAGVAQSPRYKIIEKRQSVAFWCNPISGHATLYWYQQILGQGPKLLIQFQNNGVVDDSQLPKDRFSAERLKGVDSTLKIQPAKLEDSAVYLCASSSGPGDYEQYFGPGTRLTVT.

The chain carries TRBV7-9 and TRBJ2-1; D is ambiguous. The V gene's germline CDR1 is SEHNR and CDR2 FQNEAQ (reference sequence). V lost 3 bases and J 4 bases, leaving 13 bases between the germline ends. The CDR3 has 15 amino acids. Here the CDR3 DNA reads TGTGCCAGCAGCTTCGGGCACCTTCTTTACAATGAGCAGTTCTTC. This translates into CASSFGHLLYNEQFF.

There are a few counts of this clonotype. The chain has TRBV24-1 and TRBJ2-7, with TRBD2 as a possible D gene (5 bases). V shed 3 bases and J shed 12 bases, with 17 bases lying between them. CDR3 size: 13 residues. Germline CDR1 KGHDR, CDR2 SFDVKD. The CDR3 sequence is CATSDPGTQRLYF. The CDR3 DNA reads TGTGCCACCAGTGATCCGGGAACACAGAGGCTGTACTTC.

V gene TRBV5-1 combines with J gene TRBJ2-3; TRBD2 aligns across 11 bases. The germline V gene encodes CDR1 SGHRS and CDR2 YFSETQ. V lost 4 bases and J lost 4; bases outside the gene matches: 8. The CDR3 has 16 amino acids. The CDR3 protein is CASSITSGRAADTQYF. CDR3 in DNA: TGCGCCAGCAGCATTACTAGCGGGAGAGCGGCAGATACGCAGTATTTT.

The chain recombines TRBV28 with TRBJ2-2; 8 nucleotides align to TRBD2. Trimming at V came to 5 bases and at J to 0 bases, leaving 14 bases not matched to a gene. The length of the CDR3 is 19 residues. Looked up from germline, CDR1 is MDHEN and CDR2 is SYDVKM. The CDR3: CASSRIPAGGGTNTGELFF. DNA of the CDR3: TGTGCCAGCAGTCGGATCCCTGCGGGAGGCGGAACGAACACCGGGGAGCTGTTTTTT. The entire variable domain, with the rest obtained from reference TRBV28 and TRBJ2-2, is as follows: DVKVTQSSRYLVKRTGEKVFLECVQDMDHENMFWYRQDPGLGLRLIYFSYDVKMKEKGDIPEGYSVSREKKERFSLILESASTNQTSMYLCASSRIPAGGGTNTGELFFGEGSRLTVL.

This clonotype occurred a few times. The gene calls are TRBV4-1 and TRBJ2-7; possibly TRBD2 for D (6 bases). The germline V gene has CDR1 MGHRA and CDR2 YSYEKL. V lost 3 bases and J lost 1, with 16 bases in between. This CDR3 is built from 16 residues. Here the CDR3 reads CASSQLIGSGSYEQYF. The CDR3 DNA follows: TGCGCCAGCAGCCAGCTTATCGGGAGCGGTTCCTACGAGCAGTACTTC.

This clonotype was observed a few times. The CDR3 region is CASSLGQGLGAFF. The CDR3 nucleotides are TGTGCCAGCAGTCTAGGACAGGGTTTAGGGGCTTTCTTT. The J gene is TRBJ1-1, the V gene TRBV12-3 or TRBV12-4, with 8 bases that match TRBD1. J lost 11 bases, V lost 5 bases, and 10 bases had no gene match. The CDR3 loop spans 13 amino acids.

This clonotype was observed at least ten times. The chain is built from TRBV10-3 and TRBJ1-5, with D possibly TRBD1 on 5 matching bases. Germline CDR1 and CDR2: ENHRY and SYGVKD. The V end was cut by 7 bases, the J end by 3 bases, with 10 bases between. The length of the CDR3 is 13 residues. This CDR3 reads CAITRDSNQPQHF. CDR3 coding DNA: TGTGCCATCACCAGGGACTCCAATCAGCCCCAGCATTTT.